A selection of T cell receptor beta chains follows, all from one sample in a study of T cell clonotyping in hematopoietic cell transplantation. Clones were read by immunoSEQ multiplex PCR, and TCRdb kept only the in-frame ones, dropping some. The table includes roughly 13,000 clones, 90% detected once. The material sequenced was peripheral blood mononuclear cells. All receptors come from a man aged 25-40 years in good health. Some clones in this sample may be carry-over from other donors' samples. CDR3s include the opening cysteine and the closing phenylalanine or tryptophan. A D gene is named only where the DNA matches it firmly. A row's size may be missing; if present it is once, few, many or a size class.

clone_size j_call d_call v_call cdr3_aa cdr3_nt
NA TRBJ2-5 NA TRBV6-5 CASRPHEGGRETQYF TGTGCCAGCAGACCCCATGAGGGGGGGAGGGAGACCCAGTACTTC
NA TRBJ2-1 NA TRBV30 CAWRTGVEQFF TGTGCCTGGCGAACTGGAGTGGAGCAGTTCTTC
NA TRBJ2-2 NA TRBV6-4 CASSGGPTGELFF TGTGCCAGCAGTGGGGGCCCCACCGGGGAGCTGTTTTTT
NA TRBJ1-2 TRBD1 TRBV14 CASSPQDRAGYTF TGTGCCAGCAGCCCACAAGACAGGGCTGGCTACACCTTC
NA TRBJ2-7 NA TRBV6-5 CASSYSRGYEQYF TGTGCCAGCAGTTACTCACGCGGCTACGAGCAGTACTTC
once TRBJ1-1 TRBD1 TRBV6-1 CASSWDRFSNTEAFF TGTGCCAGCAGTTGGGACAGGTTTTCGAACACTGAAGCTTTCTTT
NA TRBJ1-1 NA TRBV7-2 CASSPQGKNTEAFF TGTGCCAGCAGCCCACAGGGTAAGAACACTGAAGCTTTCTTT
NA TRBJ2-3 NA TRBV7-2 CASSGRGAEVSDTQYF TGTGCCAGCAGCGGTCGGGGGGCGGAGGTTTCAGATACGCAGTATTTT
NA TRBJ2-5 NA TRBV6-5 CASSYAPKETQYF TGTGCCAGCAGTTACGCCCCGAAAGAGACCCAGTACTTC
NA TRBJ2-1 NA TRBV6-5 CASSYGSVNEQFF TGTGCCAGCAGTTACGGCAGTGTCAATGAGCAGTTCTTC